The TCR beta chain described here comes from a study of blood T cell repertoires in COVID-19. Study-wide context: Researchers got acute and convalescent COVID-19 samples from the United States, Italy and Spain. PBMCs, B-cell-depleted T cells, or T cells provided the cDNA or gDNA that made up the material.

CDR3 length equals 15 residues. V trimming: 5 bases; J trimming: 10 bases; junction bases outside the gene matches: 9. Germline V gives CDR1 MGHRA, CDR2 YSYEKL. Per the original data handling: Reference gene primer amplification in the assay estimated nucleated cell counts. Profiled with immunoSEQ multiplex PCR; TCRdb holds only in-frame clones, not every one. D and trimming were read from the DNA, whereas the V and J calls and clone size are those reported in that table. The sample contains some 150,000 clones, approximately 80% of which appear only once. This sequence was found in a human donor in a cohort sampled during active COVID-19. This chain links TRBV4-1 with TRBJ2-1, with 12 bases fitting TRBD1. The specimen sequenced was peripheral blood. CDR3 sequence: CASSTGQGAVKEQFF. DNA of the CDR3: TGCGCCAGCAGCACGGGACAGGGGGCGGTCAAGGAGCAGTTCTTC.